This entry lists 22 T cell receptor beta chains sequenced from one sample in a study of OX40 agonist ivuxolimab in advanced cancers. Produced via immunoSEQ multiplex PCR; TCRdb's table is partial and in-frame only. The table lists roughly 34,000 clones, approximately 80% of them singletons. Sample: CD4+ or CD8+ T cells sorted from blood, taken in a trial of the OX40 agonist ivuxolimab. These receptors originate from an adult with an advanced solid tumor such as melanoma, head and neck, liver or kidney cancer.

About this clone: In the same sample, other DNA sequences code for this CDR3. The genes are TRBV29-1 and TRBJ2-2, with 10 bases lining up with TRBD2. Losses at the gene ends were 6 bases for V and 6 bases for J; bases not matched to a gene: 10. This CDR3 comprises 15 residues. Germline V gene lookup returns CDR1 SQVTM and CDR2 ANQGSEA. CDR3 DNA sequence: TGCAGCGTCGGGAGCGGGGGGGCTCGGGCCGGGGAGCTGTTTTTT. Amino acid sequence: CSVGSGGARAGELFF.

The chain employs TRBV7-2 and TRBJ2-3, with 14 bases identical to TRBD2. The CDR3 sequence is 17 residues long. Germline CDR1 reads SGHTA; CDR2 reads FQGNSA. V lost 5 bases to trimming and J lost 1 base; unmatched junction nucleotides: 5. CDR3 DNA: TGTGCCAGCAGCGCGGGACTAGCGGGGGCGCGCACAGATACGCAGTATTTT. Amino acid sequence: CASSAGLAGARTDTQYF.

The J gene is TRBJ2-3, the V gene TRBV4-2; possible D gene TRBD2, 6 bases. Germline V gene sequence: CDR1 LGHNA, CDR2 YNFKEQ. Deletions cut 0 bases from V and 1 base from J, with 8 bases between. The CDR3 sequence is 15 residues long. The CDR3 DNA reads TGTGCCAGCAGCCAAGAACAGCGGGGCACAGATACGCAGTATTTT. It yields the protein CASSQEQRGTDTQYF.

The chain employs TRBV2 and TRBJ2-4, with 7 bases lining up with TRBD1. The CDR3 is 14 amino acids. Germline V gives CDR1 SNHLY, CDR2 FYNNEI. J was trimmed by 5 bases and V by 2 bases; bases with no gene match: 3. The CDR3 coding sequence is TGTGCCAGCAGTGAATGGGACAGTCAAAACATTCAGTACTTC. Translated, it gives CASSEWDSQNIQYF.

This clone has a single count. The chain carries TRBV12-5 and TRBJ2-5; 11 bases fit TRBD2. The CDR3 extends over 14 amino acids. After removal of 5 bases from V and 5 bases from J, the junction contained 4 bases not matched to a gene. CDR1 is LGHNT and CDR2 is FRNRAP in the germline V gene. The CDR3 sequence: CASGIGLAGETQYF. The CDR3 DNA follows: TGTGCTAGTGGTATCGGACTAGCGGGCGAGACCCAGTACTTC. The full variable domain, rest sourced from reference TRBV12-5 and TRBJ2-5, is DARVTQTPRHKVTEMGQEVTMRCQPILGHNTVFWYRQTMMQGLELLAYFRNRAPLDDSGMPKDRFSAEMPDATLATLKIQPSEPRDSAVYFCASGIGLAGETQYFGPGTRLLVL.

This clone was detected only a few times. The V gene is TRBV5-1, the J gene TRBJ2-1, with 9 bases lining up with TRBD1. Trimming removed 1 base from V and 9 bases from J; junction bases left unmatched: 8. The CDR3 sequence is 15 residues long. The germline V gene encodes CDR1 SGHRS and CDR2 YFSETQ. The CDR3 is CASSLSPGQGLEQFF. In DNA form, the CDR3 reads TGCGCCAGCAGCTTGAGCCCGGGACAGGGACTTGAGCAGTTCTTC.

This clone was detected only once. This chain links TRBV30 with TRBJ2-5; 10 nucleotides match TRBD1. In germline, CDR1 is GTSNPN, CDR2 SVGIG (reference sequence). The CDR3 consists of 12 residues. The trim removed 8 bases at V and 5 bases at J, leaving 5 bases unmatched. The CDR3 loop is CALGQGGETQYF. The CDR3 coding sequence is TGTGCCCTCGGACAGGGGGGGGAGACCCAGTACTTC.

The V call is TRBV15, the J call TRBJ2-5; the D call may be TRBD1 or TRBD2 (5 bases each). The CDR3 length is 15 residues. Trimming left V 1 base short and J 1 base short, with 10 bases between. CDR1 is LNHNV, CDR2 YYDKDF, per germline (reference sequence). CDR3 coding DNA: TGTGCCACCAGCAGAGGGGGGATGGGCCAAGAGACCCAGTACTTC. This sequence encodes CATSRGGMGQETQYF.

The V call is TRBV27, the J call TRBJ2-2; 8 bases match TRBD2. CDR3 size: 14 residues. Looked up from germline, CDR1 is MNHEY and CDR2 is SMNVEV (reference sequence). V was clipped by 6 bases and J by 1 base; unmatched bases: 1. The CDR3 DNA reads TGTGCCAGCAGAGCGGGGGTGAACACCGGGGAGCTGTTTTTT. Translating it yields CASRAGVNTGELFF.

The V call is TRBV6-5, the J call TRBJ1-3, with 8 bases fitting TRBD1. CDR1 and CDR2 (germline): MNHEY, SVGAGI. The CDR3 extends over 16 amino acids. Trimming took 0 bases from V and 3 from J; bases not matched to a gene: 4. For the CDR3, the DNA is TGTGCCAGCAGTTACTCGACAGGGGTTGTTGGAAACACCATATATTTT. Its translation is CASSYSTGVVGNTIYF.

A single count supports this clone. V is TRBV6-6 and J is TRBJ1-1, with D uncertain. The germline gives CDR1 MNHNY, CDR2 SVGAGI (reference sequence). The CDR3 extends over 10 amino acids. V was cut by 6 bases and J by 3 bases, with 2 bases left in between. The chain's CDR3 is CASRYTEAFF. The DNA of the CDR3 is TGTGCCAGCAGATACACTGAAGCTTTCTTT.

V gene TRBV7-2 combines with J gene TRBJ1-1, with D hard to call. V lost 3 bases to trimming and J lost 1 base, with 9 bases between them. Germline CDR1 reads SGHTA; CDR2 reads FQGNSA. The CDR3 consists of 14 residues. In DNA, the CDR3 is TGTGCCAGCAGCTTTTACTCAGCGAACACTGAAGCTTTCTTT. Protein: CASSFYSANTEAFF. The whole variable domain, remainder taken from reference TRBV7-2 and TRBJ1-1, is GAGVSQSPSNKVTEKGKDVELRCDPISGHTALYWYRQSLGQGLEFLIYFQGNSAPDKSGLPSDRFSAERTGGSVSTLTIQRTQQEDSAVYLCASSFYSANTEAFFGQGTRLTVV.

This clone was observed a single time. The V and J genes are TRBV25-1 and TRBJ1-1; no reliable D call. Germline V CDR1 and CDR2: MGHDK, SYGVNS. The CDR3 totals 11 residues. Trimming left V 3 bases short and J 8 bases short, with 7 bases between. As DNA, the CDR3 is TGTGCCAGCAGTGATATTGGGGAAGCTTTCTTT. Residues: CASSDIGEAFF. Together with reference TRBV25-1 and TRBJ1-1, the CDR3 gives the full variable domain: EADIYQTPRYLVIGTGKKITLECSQTMGHDKMYWYQQDPGMELHLIHYSYGVNSTEKGDLSSESTVSRIRTEHFPLTLESARPSHTSQYLCASSDIGEAFFGQGTRLTVV.

This clone was seen just once. The chain uses TRBV5-5 and TRBJ2-2; perhaps TRBD2 as D (5 bases). The CDR3 consists of 16 residues. Germline V gene lookup returns CDR1 SGHKS and CDR2 YYEKEE (reference sequence). Trimming cost V 2 bases and J 0 bases, with 11 bases left between them. CDR3 DNA: TGTGCCAGCAGCTTACCTACCGGGGCGAACACCGGGGAGCTGTTTTTT. It specifies CASSLPTGANTGELFF.

This rearrangement joins TRBV29-1 to TRBJ1-1; D remains ambiguous. The CDR3 length is 15 residues. The germline gives CDR1 SQVTM, CDR2 ANQGSEA. Trimming shortened V by 5 bases and J by 0 bases, and 16 bases separated the two germline ends. CDR3 bases: TGCAGCGTTTACGGGCGAGTAGGAGTGAACACTGAAGCTTTCTTT. Its protein product is CSVYGRVGVNTEAFF.

The chain carries TRBV12-5 and TRBJ2-7, with 9 bases fitting TRBD2. CDR1 and CDR2 from the germline V gene are LGHNT and FRNRAP. With V trimmed by 7 bases and J by 0 bases, 1 base remained unmatched. There are 13 residues in the CDR3. DNA for the CDR3: TGTGCTAGTGTGACTAGCGGCTCCTACGAGCAGTACTTC. It yields the protein CASVTSGSYEQYF.

The chain combines TRBV2 with TRBJ2-5; the D is unclear. CDR1 and CDR2 (germline): SNHLY, FYNNEI. The CDR3 sequence is 11 residues long. Trimming shortened V by 8 bases and J by 5 bases, and 9 bases separated the two germline ends. In DNA, the CDR3 is TGTGCCAGCGCCCTTATGGAGACCCAGTACTTC. The encoded protein is CASALMETQYF.

The chain recombines TRBV11-2 with TRBJ2-5; D remains ambiguous. The CDR3 length is 14 residues. Germline CDR1 SGHAT, CDR2 FQNNGV. The V gene lost 3 bases and the J gene lost 1 base, with 9 bases spanning the gap. CDR3 amino acids: CASSFLFSQETQYF. The CDR3 nucleotides are TGTGCCAGCAGCTTTCTTTTTTCCCAAGAGACCCAGTACTTC.

The chain carries TRBV5-1 and TRBJ2-1; D is perhaps TRBD1 (6 bases). Trimming left V 4 bases short and J 9 bases short, with 20 bases between. The V gene's germline CDR1 is SGHRS and CDR2 YFSETQ. This CDR3 is built from 15 residues. The CDR3 DNA follows: TGCGCCAGCAGCCCGTGGGGGCAGGGAATAGGTGAGCAGTTCTTC. It is translated as CASSPWGQGIGEQFF.

The CDR3 nucleotides read TGCGCCAGCAGCCCCCGGGACAGGGGGCATCTGTTCTTC. Amino acids: CASSPRDRGHLFF. This chain links TRBV5-1 with TRBJ2-1, with 12 positions matching TRBD1. The CDR3 loop spans 13 amino acids. The V gene end was trimmed by 4 bases and the J gene end by 15 bases; junction bases not matched to a gene: 8. Germline CDR1 is SGHRS and CDR2 is YFSETQ.

This clone was observed a few times. V is TRBV6-5 and J is TRBJ1-6; 7 positions agree with TRBD1. Trimming at V came to 7 bases and at J to 7 bases, leaving 7 bases not matched to a gene. The germline V gene encodes CDR1 MNHEY and CDR2 SVGAGI. CDR3 length: 14 amino acids. The CDR3 reads CASTPGTENSPLHF. The CDR3 nucleotides read TGTGCCAGCACCCCCGGGACAGAGAATTCACCCCTCCACTTT.

The chain is built from TRBV10-3 and TRBJ2-5, with D unresolved. Trimming took 2 bases from V and 4 from J, leaving 8 bases between them. CDR1 ENHRY and CDR2 SYGVKD come from the germline V gene. The CDR3 extends over 13 amino acids. The CDR3 DNA sequence: TGTGCCATCAGTGAGGGGCAGCGAGAGACCCAGTACTTC. This sequence encodes CAISEGQRETQYF.